Below, 6 T cell receptor beta chains from the same sample are listed, as sequenced in a study of vaccination effects on CD4 cells after COVID-19. Antigens for these TCRs are unknown. Peptide-pool stimulation followed by sequencing identified expanded antigen-specific CD4+ clonotypes in the ViraFEST assay. Isolating CD4+ T cells followed about 11 days of culture. Absence of prior SARS-CoV-2 infection characterized the vaccine recipients, who showed negative nucleocapsid antibodies. Measured with immunoSEQ multiplex PCR; TCRdb has only the in-frame clones, and not every one. The table has 41,000 or so clones, over 75% seen once. The input for sequencing was CD4+ T cells from PBMCs cultured with HCoV-NL63 spike peptides, taken before COVID-19 vaccination. All receptors come from a human donor who received a COVID-19 vaccine.

V is TRBV28 and J is TRBJ1-2; 7 positions agree with TRBD1. Germline CDR1 reads MDHEN; CDR2 reads SYDVKM. This CDR3 has 14 residues. Unmatched junction bases numbered 8, after V lost 6 bases and J lost 4 bases. In nucleotides, the CDR3 is TGTGCCAGCAGATCTCCGGGACAGTCCTATGGCTACACCTTC. Translating gives CASRSPGQSYGYTF.

CDR3 sequence (DNA): TGCGCCAGCAGCCAAGATCGGAAAGCGGGGGGGACTAGCACAGATACGCAGTATTTT. Its protein is CASSQDRKAGGTSTDTQYF. The chain uses TRBV4-1 and TRBJ2-3; 10 positions agree with TRBD2. Germline V gene lookup returns CDR1 MGHRA and CDR2 YSYEKL. The V gene end was trimmed by 0 bases and the J gene end by 0 bases; junction bases not matched to a gene: 9. The CDR3 has 19 residues.

The chain uses TRBV4-2 and TRBJ2-5; 8 bases agree with TRBD2. With V trimmed by 2 bases and J by 5 bases, 7 bases remained unmatched. The CDR3 sequence is 15 residues long. The germline V gene has CDR1 LGHNA and CDR2 YNFKEQ. The CDR3: CASSQLGLAQETQYF. CDR3 nucleotides: TGTGCCAGCAGCCAACTAGGACTAGCTCAGGAGACCCAGTACTTC.

The chain employs TRBV5-1 and TRBJ1-5; 11 positions match TRBD1. J was trimmed by 6 bases and V by 0 bases; bases with no gene match: 5. Looked up from germline, CDR1 is SGHRS and CDR2 is YFSETQ. This CDR3 contains 16 residues. As DNA, the CDR3 is TGCGCCAGCAGCTTGGATGGACAGGGGGCAGGTCAGCCCCAGCATTTT. Amino acids: CASSLDGQGAGQPQHF.

This clone has a handful of counts. V usage is TRBV2 and J usage is TRBJ2-1; D is uncertain. V shed 8 bases and J shed 9 bases, with 11 bases lying between them. The CDR3 has 11 amino acids. Germline CDR1 is SNHLY and CDR2 is FYNNEI. CDR3 protein: CASHPTGEQFF. CDR3 in DNA: TGTGCCAGCCACCCCACTGGTGAGCAGTTCTTC. Based on the CDR3 plus reference TRBV2 and TRBJ2-1, the full variable domain is EPEVTQTPSHQVTQMGQEVILRCVPISNHLYFYWYRQILGQKVEFLVSFYNNEISEKSEIFDDQFSVERPDGSNFTLKIRSTKLEDSAMYFCASHPTGEQFFGPGTRLTVL.

The gene calls are TRBV28 and TRBJ1-2; D gene uncertain. Germline assignment: CDR1 MDHEN and CDR2 SYDVKM. The CDR3 is 10 residues long. V was trimmed by 3 bases and J by 8 bases, leaving 4 bases between them. CDR3 protein: CASSFRGYTF. The CDR3 DNA reads as TGTGCCAGCAGTTTTCGAGGCTACACCTTC.